Shown below are 22 T cell receptor beta chains from a single sample sequenced in a study of a mutant IDH1 vaccine in newly diagnosed glioma. Indicated time point: baseline, week 1 (first vaccination visit). Specified treatment: pre-vaccination baseline after standard-of-care therapy. TCRdb keeps only in-frame clones here, not all; method: immunoSEQ multiplex PCR. The profile covers 15,000 or so clones, with 80% to 90% appearing a single time and approximately 10% taken by the ten largest. This specimen was PBMCs, taken from a glioma patient treated with radiotherapy, temozolomide or both. The receptors were sampled from a woman aged 40-49 years with glioma. Some clones in this sample may be carry-over from other donors' samples.

The genes are TRBV14 and TRBJ1-2; D uncertain. Germline loops: CDR1 SGHDN, CDR2 FVKESK. The CDR3 extends over 13 amino acids. V lost 4 bases to trimming and J lost 6 bases, with 12 bases between them. DNA for the CDR3: TGTGCCAGCAGCCGCCAGGAGACCCATGGCTACACCTTC. Residues: CASSRQETHGYTF.

J is TRBJ1-1 and V is TRBV30; tentatively, D is TRBD1 (6 bases). The CDR3 runs 13 residues. V gave up 6 bases and J gave up 3 bases, with 14 bases separating them. Germline lookup yields CDR1 GTSNPN and CDR2 SVGIG (reference sequence). CDR3 in DNA: TGTGCCTGTAACAGGGTATTGGACACTGAAGCTTTCTTT. Amino acid sequence: CACNRVLDTEAFF. Full variable domain (rest looked up from reference TRBV30 and TRBJ1-1): SQTIHQWPATLVQPVGSPLSLECTVEGTSNPNLYWYRQAAGRGLQLLFYSVGIGQISSEVPQNLSASRPQDRQFILSSKKLLLSDSGFYLCACNRVLDTEAFFGQGTRLTVV.

The CDR3 protein is CASSGGTSDEQFF. The CDR3 region has the DNA TGTGCCAGCAGTGGGGGGACATCGGATGAGCAGTTCTTC. The V call is TRBV2, the J call TRBJ2-1; perhaps TRBD1 as D (6 bases). The V gene lost 4 bases and the J gene lost 8 bases, with 12 bases spanning the gap. Looked up from germline, CDR1 is SNHLY and CDR2 is FYNNEI. The CDR3 is made up of 13 amino acids.

This chain links TRBV28 with TRBJ2-7, with D possibly being TRBD2 (5 bases). This CDR3 region has 13 residues. Germline V gene sequence: CDR1 MDHEN, CDR2 SYDVKM. Trimming took 7 bases from V and 5 from J, leaving 15 bases between them. The CDR3: CASTERQDHEQYF. The CDR3 nucleotides read TGTGCCAGCACTGAGCGGCAGGACCACGAGCAGTACTTC.

A single count supports this clone. The chain recombines TRBV12-5 with TRBJ1-1; maybe TRBD1 (5 bases). There are 14 residues in the CDR3. Germline lookup yields CDR1 LGHNT and CDR2 FRNRAP. V was pared by 1 base and J by 4 bases, with 10 bases between. In DNA form, the CDR3 reads TGTGCTAGTGGTTTGGGAGCAGGGACCACTGAAGCTTTCTTT. This codes for CASGLGAGTTEAFF.

The chain is built from TRBV5-1 and TRBJ2-1; D gene uncertain. This CDR3 contains 17 residues. The V end was cut by 5 bases, the J end by 0 bases, with 18 bases between. CDR1 and CDR2 from the germline V gene are SGHRS and YFSETQ. The CDR3 spells CASRLTVLSSSYNEQFF. CDR3 nucleotides: TGCGCCAGCAGGTTAACTGTACTTTCTAGCTCCTACAATGAGCAGTTCTTC.

The J gene is TRBJ2-4, the V gene TRBV19; 7 positions match TRBD2. Germline CDR1 is LNHDA and CDR2 is SQIVND (reference sequence). The CDR3 has 15 amino acids. V lost 3 bases, J lost 0 bases, and 2 bases stayed unmatched. The DNA of the CDR3 is TGTGCCAGTAGTATGGGGGGGGTAGCCAAAAACATTCAGTACTTC. This codes for CASSMGGVAKNIQYF. Full variable domain (missing parts from reference TRBV19 and TRBJ2-4): DGGITQSPKYLFRKEGQNVTLSCEQNLNHDAMYWYRQDPGQGLRLIYYSQIVNDFQKGDIAEGYSVSREKKESFPLTVTSAQKNPTAFYLCASSMGGVAKNIQYFGAGTRLSVL.

The V and J genes are TRBV19 and TRBJ2-4; D gene uncertain. Germline CDR1 LNHDA, CDR2 SQIVND (reference sequence). Trimming pared 2 bases from V and 0 bases from J, leaving 8 bases between. This CDR3 region has 15 residues. As DNA, the CDR3 is TGTGCCAGTAGTATACCTGATATAGCCAAAAACATTCAGTACTTC. As protein: CASSIPDIAKNIQYF.

The chain has TRBV6-5 and TRBJ1-2; 9 bases are a match to TRBD1. Per germline, CDR1 MNHEY and CDR2 SVGAGI. V was pared by 6 bases and J by 11 bases, with 13 bases of the junction left unmatched. The CDR3 is 14 residues long. This CDR3 is CASRERTGGGGYTF. CDR3 coding DNA: TGTGCCAGCAGGGAAAGAACAGGGGGCGGAGGTTACACCTTC.

The chain links TRBV15 to TRBJ1-1, with D unclear. CDR3 length: 14 amino acids. Per the germline V gene, CDR1 is LNHNV and CDR2 is YYDKDF (reference sequence). Deletions cut 1 base from V and 2 bases from J, with 8 bases between. CDR3: CATSRGERNTEAFF. In DNA, the CDR3 is TGTGCCACCAGCAGAGGGGAACGAAACACTGAAGCTTTCTTT.

This clone was seen once. The chain couples TRBV2 to TRBJ1-4, with unresolved D. The CDR3 is made up of 15 amino acids. V was pared by 3 bases and J by 5 bases, with 13 bases between. CDR1 is SNHLY and CDR2 is FYNNEI in the germline V gene. The CDR3 sequence: CASSDQLGMNEKLFF. Written as DNA, the CDR3 is TGTGCCAGCAGTGACCAGTTGGGGATGAATGAAAAACTGTTTTTT.

This rearrangement joins TRBV6-1 to TRBJ2-5; D may be TRBD1 or TRBD2 (5 bases each). The V and J ends lost 1 base and 5 bases respectively, with 11 bases between them. The CDR3 loop spans 14 amino acids. Per the germline V gene, CDR1 is MNHNS and CDR2 is SASEGT. This CDR3 is CASSEGGGFETQYF. The CDR3 region has the DNA TGTGCCAGCAGTGAAGGTGGGGGTTTCGAGACCCAGTACTTC.

The chain links TRBV28 to TRBJ2-1; 7 nucleotides line up with TRBD2. CDR3 length: 16 residues. Germline CDR1 reads MDHEN; CDR2 reads SYDVKM. V was pared by 5 bases and J by 4 bases, with 11 bases of the junction left unmatched. The CDR3 DNA follows: TGTGCCAGCAGTCCGCCAGCGGGAACGGGGTACAATGAGCAGTTCTTC. As protein: CASSPPAGTGYNEQFF.

This rearrangement joins TRBV7-8 to TRBJ1-2; D is unresolved. The CDR3 has 13 amino acids. The germline CDR1 and CDR2 sequences are SGHVS and FQNEAQ. V was pared by 1 base and J by 8 bases, with 11 bases between. For the CDR3, the DNA is TGTGCCAGCAGCTTAGTTGGCCTGGGGGGCTACACCTTC. Amino acid sequence: CASSLVGLGGYTF.

This chain links TRBV30 with TRBJ2-1; D unclear. Germline V lookup: CDR1 GTSNPN, CDR2 SVGIG (reference sequence). The V and J ends lost 0 bases and 7 bases respectively, with 4 bases between them. The CDR3 length is 11 residues. The CDR3 sequence: CAWSVRNEQFF. In DNA form, the CDR3 reads TGTGCCTGGAGTGTAAGGAATGAGCAGTTCTTC.

The chain recombines TRBV5-6 with TRBJ2-3; 12 positions match TRBD2. Germline CDR1 reads SGHDT; CDR2 reads YYEEEE. The length of the CDR3 is 18 residues. With V trimmed by 2 bases and J by 3 bases, 10 bases remained unmatched. CDR3 sequence reads: CASSLQPGLAGRTDTQYF. The DNA for the CDR3 is TGTGCCAGCAGCTTACAACCGGGACTAGCGGGTCGGACAGATACGCAGTATTTT. The full variable domain, in which reference TRBV5-6 and TRBJ2-3 provide the parts outside the CDR3, is DAGVTQSPTHLIKTRGQQVTLRCSPKSGHDTVSWYQQALGQGPQFIFQYYEEEERQRGNFPDRFSGHQFPNYSSELNVNALLLGDSALYLCASSLQPGLAGRTDTQYFGPGTRLTVL.

The V gene is TRBV4-1, the J gene TRBJ1-3; TRBD1 matches 7 bases. Trimming removed 4 bases from V and 0 bases from J; junction bases left unmatched: 15. The CDR3 extends over 19 amino acids. Germline V CDR1 and CDR2: MGHRA, YSYEKL. CDR3 in amino acids: CASSPGEGQALNSGNTIYF. The CDR3, as DNA: TGCGCCAGCAGCCCCGGGGAAGGACAGGCACTAAACTCTGGAAACACCATATATTTT.

The chain has TRBV28 and TRBJ2-7, with no clear D. Germline V gives CDR1 MDHEN, CDR2 SYDVKM. This CDR3 comprises 12 residues. V lost 8 bases to trimming and J lost 2 bases, with 10 bases between them. CDR3 in amino acids: CASGIKAYEQYF. The DNA for the CDR3 is TGTGCCAGCGGAATTAAGGCCTACGAGCAGTACTTC.

J is TRBJ2-4 and V is TRBV12-5, with 8 bases lining up with TRBD1. Germline V gives CDR1 LGHNT, CDR2 FRNRAP. This CDR3 spans 13 amino acids. V was pared by 5 bases and J by 9 bases, with 6 bases of the junction left unmatched. The CDR3 sequence: CASGPDRDAIQYF. Here the CDR3 DNA reads TGTGCTAGTGGTCCGGACAGGGATGCCATTCAGTACTTC. Based on the CDR3 plus reference TRBV12-5 and TRBJ2-4, the full variable domain is DARVTQTPRHKVTEMGQEVTMRCQPILGHNTVFWYRQTMMQGLELLAYFRNRAPLDDSGMPKDRFSAEMPDATLATLKIQPSEPRDSAVYFCASGPDRDAIQYFGAGTRLSVL.

J is TRBJ2-3 and V is TRBV7-2, with 7 bases aligning to TRBD1. The V gene end was trimmed by 2 bases and the J gene end by 3 bases; junction bases not matched to a gene: 11. Germline CDR1 is SGHTA and CDR2 is FQGNSA. The CDR3 consists of 17 residues. Here the CDR3 DNA reads TGTGCCAGCAGCTTAATTAGTGGGACAGCTAAGACAGATACGCAGTATTTT. This sequence encodes CASSLISGTAKTDTQYF.

The chain combines TRBV19 with TRBJ1-1; 7 positions match TRBD1. The CDR3 consists of 20 residues. V lost 5 bases to trimming and J lost 3 bases; unmatched junction nucleotides: 24. Germline-derived CDR1 and CDR2 are LNHDA and SQIVND (reference sequence). The CDR3 bases are TGTGCCAGTAGTGCGGGAGAAGGGGGACGTACGGACAGGAAGTACACTGAAGCTTTCTTT. Amino acid sequence: CASSAGEGGRTDRKYTEAFF.

This chain uses TRBV6-5 with TRBJ2-7, with a possible D match to TRBD1 (6 bases). With 0 bases removed from V and 3 bases from J, the gap between germline ends came to 12 bases. This CDR3 contains 15 residues. The germline CDR1 and CDR2 sequences are MNHEY and SVGAGI. CDR3 coding DNA: TGTGCCAGCAGTTACTCGATTGGACAGAGCTACGAGCAGTACTTC. Its protein is CASSYSIGQSYEQYF.